This T cell receptor beta chain emerged from a study of CD8+ T cells in alopecia areata. Treatment here: oral pan-JAK inhibitor, 5-10 mg twice daily. Germline V gene sequence: CDR1 MNHEY, CDR2 SVGAGI. Trimming pared 6 bases from V and 4 bases from J, leaving 14 bases between. The CDR3 extends over 14 amino acids. Sequencing used cDNA as its template, made by extracting RNA and reverse transcribing it. Libraries were prepared by immunoSEQ multiplex PCR; TCRdb keeps only in-frame clonotypes and omits some of them. Of a few hundred thousand clones in the sample, more than 45% were seen once. This sequence was found in a human donor with alopecia areata. Sequenced material: CD4+ T cells sorted from blood, taken at week 4, from a patient treated with tofacitinib. This sequence joins TRBV6-5 and TRBJ2-3; no clear D gene. The CDR3 spells CASRPAVGSDTQYF. CDR3 nucleotides: TGTGCCAGCAGGCCGGCGGTGGGGTCAGATACGCAGTATTTT.